A single sample is the source of the 4 T cell receptor beta chains below, sequenced in a study of T cell responses to AZD1222 COVID-19 vaccine (dated by TCRdb to the early 2020s). The time point label on this specimen signifies: about 28 days (+/-7) after the second vaccine dose. The library was made by the immunoSEQ multiplex PCR assay. The source is immuneACCESS, and TCRdb retained only in-frame sequences with V and J called. Part of the clones is not carried over; for the studies checked, unresolved V genes explain less than half of this, and the remainder is unexplained. The sample includes 65,000 to 70,000 clones, with approximately 87% observed a single time. The ten largest clonotypes hold about 23% of the sample. The input for sequencing was peripheral blood, taken 28 days after the second AZD1222 dose. The receptors here all came from an adult who received the AZD1222 COVID-19 vaccine.

The gene calls are TRBV5-1 and TRBJ2-1, with TRBD2 matching 15 bases. Trimming at V came to 4 bases and at J to 2 bases, leaving 10 bases not matched to a gene. CDR3 size: 19 residues. Germline V lookup: CDR1 SGHRS, CDR2 YFSETQ. For the CDR3, the DNA is TGCGCCAGCAGCCCAGGACTAGCGGGAGGGCCCAGCGCCTACAATGAGCAGTTCTTC. As protein: CASSPGLAGGPSAYNEQFF.

This clone was counted between two and nine times. The genes are TRBV6-6 and TRBJ1-3; 8 bases align to TRBD1. Germline CDR1 is MNHNY and CDR2 is SVGAGI (reference sequence). This CDR3 spans 16 amino acids. V lost 5 bases and J lost 3; bases outside the gene matches: 9. As DNA, the CDR3 is TGTGCCAGCAGTCGACGGACAGGGAGAAGTGGAAACACCATATATTTT. Translated: CASSRRTGRSGNTIYF.

The J gene is TRBJ2-2, the V gene TRBV21-1. TRBV21-1 is listed as a pseudogene. The CDR3 length is 14 residues. The CDR3 region is CASGGRASTGELFF. CDR3 nucleotide sequence: TGTGCCAGCGGGGGGCGTGCGAGCACCGGGGAGCTGTTTTTT.

The J gene is TRBJ1-5, the V gene TRBV7-9; the D gene is possibly TRBD1 (6 bases). Germline V gene data show CDR1 as SEHNR and CDR2 as FQNEAQ (reference sequence). Trimming stripped 4 bases from V and 4 bases from J, with 11 bases between. The CDR3 runs 14 residues. The chain's CDR3 is CASSSTGINQPQHF. CDR3 nucleotide sequence: TGTGCCAGCAGCTCTACAGGGATTAATCAGCCCCAGCATTTT.